This T cell receptor (beta chain) was recorded in a study of T cells in Graves' hyperthyroidism and ophthalmopathy. This clonotype was counted only a few times. The antigen is not known. Authors of the study amplified TCR beta CDR3 regions from RNA transcripts. Researchers ran a first-round RT-PCR on the TCR CDR3 using the HTBI primer set. TCRdb called the multiplex PCR reads again in MiXCR, with one record for every CDR3 protein. The data show about 400,000 distinct CDR3 sequences, over 11% seen once. General study findings and limits: Blood also showed most of the thyroid clonotypes that were expanded above 0.001.

The CDR3 runs 14 residues. In germline, CDR1 is DFQATT, CDR2 SNEGSKA (reference sequence). Trimming took 2 bases from V and 2 from J; bases not matched to a gene: 6. The gene calls are TRBV20-1 and TRBJ2-7; TRBD2 matches 7 bases. The sequenced sample was blood. This clonotype originated in a middle-aged man with Graves' ophthalmopathy. As DNA, the CDR3 is TGCAGTGCTAGACGGGAGGCGGCCACCTACGAGCAGTACTTC. Its translation: CSARREAATYEQYF.